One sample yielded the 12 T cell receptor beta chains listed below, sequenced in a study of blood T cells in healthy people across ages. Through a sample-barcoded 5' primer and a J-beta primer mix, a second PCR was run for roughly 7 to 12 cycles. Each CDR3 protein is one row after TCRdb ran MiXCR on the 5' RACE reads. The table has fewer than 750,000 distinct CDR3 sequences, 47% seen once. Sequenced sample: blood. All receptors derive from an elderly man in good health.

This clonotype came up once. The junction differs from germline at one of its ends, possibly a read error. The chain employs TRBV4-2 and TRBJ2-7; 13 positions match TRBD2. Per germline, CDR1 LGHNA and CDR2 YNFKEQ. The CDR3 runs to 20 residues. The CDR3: CASSQVTGLGLAGVAYEQHF. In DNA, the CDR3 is TGTGCCAGCAGCCAAGTTACTGGATTAGGACTAGCGGGAGTTGCCTACGAGCAGCACTTC.

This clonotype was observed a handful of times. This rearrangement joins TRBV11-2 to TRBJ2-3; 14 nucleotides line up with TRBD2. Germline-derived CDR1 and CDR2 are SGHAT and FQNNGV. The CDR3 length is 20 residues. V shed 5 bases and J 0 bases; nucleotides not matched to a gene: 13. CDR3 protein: CASSNSPGTSGSASTDTQYF. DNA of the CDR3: TGTGCCAGCAGCAACTCACCCGGGACTAGCGGGAGCGCTAGCACAGATACGCAGTATTTT.

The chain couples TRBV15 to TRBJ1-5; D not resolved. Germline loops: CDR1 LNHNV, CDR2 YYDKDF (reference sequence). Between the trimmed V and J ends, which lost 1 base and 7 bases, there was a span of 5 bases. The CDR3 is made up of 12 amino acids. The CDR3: CATSRVGQPQHF. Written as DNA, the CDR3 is TGTGCCACCAGCAGAGTAGGGCAGCCCCAGCATTTT.

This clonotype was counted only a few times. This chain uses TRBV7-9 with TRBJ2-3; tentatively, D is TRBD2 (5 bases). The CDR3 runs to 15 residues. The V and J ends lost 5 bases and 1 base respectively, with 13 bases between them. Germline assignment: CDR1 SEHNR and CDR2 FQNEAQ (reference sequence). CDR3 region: CASSPSGTGTDTQYF. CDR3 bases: TGTGCCAGCAGCCCAAGCGGCACGGGCACAGATACGCAGTATTTT.

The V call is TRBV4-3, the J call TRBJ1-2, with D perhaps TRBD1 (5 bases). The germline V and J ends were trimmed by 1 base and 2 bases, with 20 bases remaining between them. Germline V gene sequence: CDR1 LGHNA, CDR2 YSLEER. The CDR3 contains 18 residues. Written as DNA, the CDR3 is TGCGCCAGCAGCCAAGTTGGTCCCGGACACCTTCTAAACTATGGCTACACCTTC. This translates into CASSQVGPGHLLNYGYTF.

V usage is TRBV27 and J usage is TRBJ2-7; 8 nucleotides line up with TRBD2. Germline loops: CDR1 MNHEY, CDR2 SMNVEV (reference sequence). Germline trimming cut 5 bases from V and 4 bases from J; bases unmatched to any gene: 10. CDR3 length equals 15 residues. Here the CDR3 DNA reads TGTGCCAGCAGTCCAGGGACTAGTGTGGCGTACGAGCAGTACTTC. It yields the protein CASSPGTSVAYEQYF.

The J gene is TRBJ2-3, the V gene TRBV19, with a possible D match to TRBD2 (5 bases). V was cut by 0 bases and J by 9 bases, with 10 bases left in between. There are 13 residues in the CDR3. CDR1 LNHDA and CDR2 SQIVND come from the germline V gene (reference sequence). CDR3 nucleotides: TGTGCCAGTAGTATAGATCGACTAACCACGCAGTATTTT. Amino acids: CASSIDRLTTQYF.

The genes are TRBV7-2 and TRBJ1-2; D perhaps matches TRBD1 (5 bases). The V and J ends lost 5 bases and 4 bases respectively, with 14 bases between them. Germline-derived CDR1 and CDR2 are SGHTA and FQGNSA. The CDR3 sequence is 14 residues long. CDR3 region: CASSPRRGTYGYTF. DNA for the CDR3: TGTGCCAGCAGCCCGCGGCGGGGCACCTATGGCTACACCTTC. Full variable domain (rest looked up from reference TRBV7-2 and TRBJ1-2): GAGVSQSPSNKVTEKGKDVELRCDPISGHTALYWYRQSLGQGLEFLIYFQGNSAPDKSGLPSDRFSAERTGGSVSTLTIQRTQQEDSAVYLCASSPRRGTYGYTFGSGTRLTVV.

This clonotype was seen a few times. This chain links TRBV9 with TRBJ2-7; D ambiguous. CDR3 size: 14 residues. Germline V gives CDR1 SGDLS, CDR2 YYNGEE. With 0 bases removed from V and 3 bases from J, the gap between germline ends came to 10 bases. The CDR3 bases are TGTGCCAGCAGCGTAGGGTCGGAGATCTACGAGCAGTACTTC. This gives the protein CASSVGSEIYEQYF.

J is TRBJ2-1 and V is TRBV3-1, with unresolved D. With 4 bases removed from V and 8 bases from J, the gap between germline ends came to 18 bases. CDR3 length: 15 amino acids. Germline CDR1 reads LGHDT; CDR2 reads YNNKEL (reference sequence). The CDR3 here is CASSPLGSHNDEQFF. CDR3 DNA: TGTGCCAGCAGCCCCCTAGGGTCCCACAATGATGAGCAGTTCTTC.

The CDR3 spells CSVEVLAGYGYEQYF. CDR3 sequence (DNA): TGCAGCGTTGAAGTTCTAGCGGGTTACGGGTATGAGCAGTACTTC. The genes are TRBV29-1 and TRBJ2-5, with 8 bases lining up with TRBD2. CDR3 length: 15 amino acids. V dropped 1 base and J dropped 11; count of bases not matched to a gene: 15. Germline V lookup: CDR1 SQVTM, CDR2 ANQGSEA.

CDR3 in DNA: TGTGCCAGCAGCCGGGGGACAGGGGGTACAGATACGCAGTATTTT. Its protein is CASSRGTGGTDTQYF. This rearrangement joins TRBV5-5 to TRBJ2-3, with TRBD1 identical over 11 bases. The CDR3 length is 15 residues. J was trimmed by 3 bases and V by 4 bases; bases with no gene match: 4. Germline V lookup: CDR1 SGHKS, CDR2 YYEKEE (reference sequence).